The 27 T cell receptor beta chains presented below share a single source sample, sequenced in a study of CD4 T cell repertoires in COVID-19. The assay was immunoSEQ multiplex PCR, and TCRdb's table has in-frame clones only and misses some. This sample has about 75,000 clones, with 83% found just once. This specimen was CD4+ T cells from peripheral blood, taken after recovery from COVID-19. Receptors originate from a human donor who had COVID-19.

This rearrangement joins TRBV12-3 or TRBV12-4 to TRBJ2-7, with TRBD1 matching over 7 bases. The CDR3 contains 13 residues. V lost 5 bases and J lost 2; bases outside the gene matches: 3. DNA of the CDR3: TGTGCCAGCAGTATGGGACAGCCCTACGAGCAGTACTTC. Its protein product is CASSMGQPYEQYF.

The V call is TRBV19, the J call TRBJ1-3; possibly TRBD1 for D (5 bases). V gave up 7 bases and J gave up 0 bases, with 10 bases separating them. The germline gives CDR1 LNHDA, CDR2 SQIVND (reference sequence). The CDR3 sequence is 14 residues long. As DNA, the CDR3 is TGTGCCAGTATGTGGGGGGACTCTGGAAACACCATATATTTT. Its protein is CASMWGDSGNTIYF.

The CDR3 spells CASSLFAGEKEETQYF. As DNA, the CDR3 is TGTGCCAGCAGCTTGTTTGCGGGAGAAAAAGAAGAGACCCAGTACTTC. The chain is built from TRBV5-6 and TRBJ2-5; 7 bases match TRBD2. V lost 1 base to trimming and J lost 3 bases; unmatched junction nucleotides: 9. Looked up from germline, CDR1 is SGHDT and CDR2 is YYEEEE. CDR3 length: 16 amino acids.

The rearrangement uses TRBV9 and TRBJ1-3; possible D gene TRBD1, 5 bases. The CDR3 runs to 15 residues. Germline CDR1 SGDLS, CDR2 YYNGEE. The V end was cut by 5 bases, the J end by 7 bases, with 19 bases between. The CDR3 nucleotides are TGTGCCAGCAGTTCCGGGACCTTTGGATTCAACACCATATATTTT. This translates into CASSSGTFGFNTIYF.

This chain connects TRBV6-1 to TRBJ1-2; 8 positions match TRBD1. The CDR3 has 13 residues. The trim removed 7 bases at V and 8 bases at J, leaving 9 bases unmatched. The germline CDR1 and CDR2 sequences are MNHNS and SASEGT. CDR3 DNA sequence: TGTGCCAGCATTCCCCAGGGGGCCGGCGGCTACACCTTC. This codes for CASIPQGAGGYTF.

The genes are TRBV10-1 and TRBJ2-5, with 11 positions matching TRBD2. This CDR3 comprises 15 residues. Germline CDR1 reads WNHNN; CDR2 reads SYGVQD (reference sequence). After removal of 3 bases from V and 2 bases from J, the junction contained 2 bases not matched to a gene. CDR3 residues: CASSELAGAQETQYF. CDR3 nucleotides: TGCGCCAGCAGTGAACTAGCGGGGGCTCAAGAGACCCAGTACTTC.

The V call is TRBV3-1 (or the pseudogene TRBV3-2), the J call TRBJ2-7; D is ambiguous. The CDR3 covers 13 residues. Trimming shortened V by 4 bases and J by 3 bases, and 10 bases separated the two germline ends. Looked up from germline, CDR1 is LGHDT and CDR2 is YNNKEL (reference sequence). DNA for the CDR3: TGTGCCAGCAGCCGAACAGCTATCTACGAGCAGTACTTC. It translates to CASSRTAIYEQYF.

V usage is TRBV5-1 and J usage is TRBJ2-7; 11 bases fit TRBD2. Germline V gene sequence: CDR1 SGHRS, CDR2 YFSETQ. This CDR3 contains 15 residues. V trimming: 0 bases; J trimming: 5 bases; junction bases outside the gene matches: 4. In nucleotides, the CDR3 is TGCGCCAGCAGCTTGGTGACTAGCGGGGTCGACGAGCAGTACTTC. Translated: CASSLVTSGVDEQYF.

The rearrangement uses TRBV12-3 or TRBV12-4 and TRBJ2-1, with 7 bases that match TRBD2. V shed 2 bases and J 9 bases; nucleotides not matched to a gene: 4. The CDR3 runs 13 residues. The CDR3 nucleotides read TGTGCCAGCAGTTTAAGCGGGGCAGGTGAGCAGTTCTTC. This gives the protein CASSLSGAGEQFF.

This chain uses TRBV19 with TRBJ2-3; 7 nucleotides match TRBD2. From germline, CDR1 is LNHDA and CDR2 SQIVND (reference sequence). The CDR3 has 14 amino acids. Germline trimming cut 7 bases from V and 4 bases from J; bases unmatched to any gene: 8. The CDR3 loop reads CASTAGKRADTQYF. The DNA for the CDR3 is TGTGCCAGTACAGCGGGGAAGCGGGCAGATACGCAGTATTTT.

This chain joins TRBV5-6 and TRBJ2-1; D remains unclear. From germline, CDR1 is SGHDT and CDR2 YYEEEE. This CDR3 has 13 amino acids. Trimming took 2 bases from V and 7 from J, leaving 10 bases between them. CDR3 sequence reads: CASSLYWGNEQFF. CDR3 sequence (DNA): TGTGCCAGCAGCTTATACTGGGGAAATGAGCAGTTCTTC.

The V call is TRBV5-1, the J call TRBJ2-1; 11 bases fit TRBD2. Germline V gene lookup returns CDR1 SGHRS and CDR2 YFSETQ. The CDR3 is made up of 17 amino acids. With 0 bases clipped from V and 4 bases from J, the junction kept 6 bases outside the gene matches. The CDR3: CASSLASLAGAYNEQFF. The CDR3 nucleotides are TGCGCCAGCAGCTTGGCGTCACTAGCGGGAGCTTACAATGAGCAGTTCTTC.

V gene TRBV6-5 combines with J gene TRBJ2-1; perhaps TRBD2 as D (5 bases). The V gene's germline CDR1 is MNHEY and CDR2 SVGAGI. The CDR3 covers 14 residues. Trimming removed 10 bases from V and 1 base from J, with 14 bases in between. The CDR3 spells CATPASSSYNEQFF. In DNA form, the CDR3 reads TGTGCCACCCCCGCTAGCTCATCCTACAATGAGCAGTTCTTC.

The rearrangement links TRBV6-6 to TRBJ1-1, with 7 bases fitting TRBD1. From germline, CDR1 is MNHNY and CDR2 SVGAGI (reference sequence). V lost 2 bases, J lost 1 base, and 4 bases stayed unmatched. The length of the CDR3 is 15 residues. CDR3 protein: CASSYEGQTNTEAFF. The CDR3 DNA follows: TGTGCCAGCAGTTACGAGGGACAGACGAACACTGAAGCTTTCTTT.

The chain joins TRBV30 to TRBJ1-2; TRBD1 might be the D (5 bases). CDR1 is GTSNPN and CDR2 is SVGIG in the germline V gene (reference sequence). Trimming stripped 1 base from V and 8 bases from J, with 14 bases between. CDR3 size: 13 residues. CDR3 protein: CAWSGGGREGYTF. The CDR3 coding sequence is TGTGCCTGGAGTGGTGGGGGGAGAGAGGGCTACACCTTC.

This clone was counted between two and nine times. The CDR3 bases are TGTGCCAGCAGTCTCCGGGACGGGGAAAAACTGTTTTTT. Protein sequence: CASSLRDGEKLFF. V gene TRBV2 combines with J gene TRBJ1-4; D might be TRBD1 (5 bases). Germline V gene data show CDR1 as SNHLY and CDR2 as FYNNEI. This CDR3 comprises 13 residues. Trimming pared 5 bases from V and 8 bases from J, leaving 12 bases between.

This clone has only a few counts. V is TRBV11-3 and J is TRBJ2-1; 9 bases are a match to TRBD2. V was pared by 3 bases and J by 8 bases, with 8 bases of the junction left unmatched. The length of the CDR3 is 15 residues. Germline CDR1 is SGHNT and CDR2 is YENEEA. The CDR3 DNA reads TGTGCCAGCAGCTTGGGGGGACTAGCCGGGGATGAGCAGTTCTTC. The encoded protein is CASSLGGLAGDEQFF.

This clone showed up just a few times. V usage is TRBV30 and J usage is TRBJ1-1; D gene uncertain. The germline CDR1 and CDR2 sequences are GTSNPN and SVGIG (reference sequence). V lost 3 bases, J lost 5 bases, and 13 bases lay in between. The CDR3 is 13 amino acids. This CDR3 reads CAWSHTVGTEAFF. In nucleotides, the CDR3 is TGTGCCTGGAGCCATACGGTAGGGACTGAAGCTTTCTTT.

In nucleotides, the CDR3 is TGTGCCAGCAGCCTACTAGCGGGGCGGAATGAGCAGTTCTTC. Translating gives CASSLLAGRNEQFF. This chain joins TRBV28 and TRBJ2-1; 10 bases align to TRBD2. The CDR3 sequence is 14 residues long. J lost 7 bases, V lost 6 bases, and 6 bases had no gene match. Germline values: CDR1 MDHEN, CDR2 SYDVKM.

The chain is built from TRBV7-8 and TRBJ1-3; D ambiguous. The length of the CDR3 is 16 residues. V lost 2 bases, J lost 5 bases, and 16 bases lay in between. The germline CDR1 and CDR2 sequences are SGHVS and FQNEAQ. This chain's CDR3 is CASSLSSWNPRNTIYF. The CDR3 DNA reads TGTGCCAGCAGCTTAAGTAGCTGGAACCCGAGAAACACCATATATTTT.

The CDR3 region has the DNA TGTGCCAGTACCCCTCGGCAGGATATCTCTGGGGCCAACGTCCTGACTTTC. It yields the protein CASTPRQDISGANVLTF. The rearrangement joins TRBV19 to TRBJ2-6; D gene ambiguous. Germline V lookup: CDR1 LNHDA, CDR2 SQIVND (reference sequence). V was shortened by 7 bases and J by 0 bases, with 16 bases between the two germline ends. This CDR3 is built from 17 residues.

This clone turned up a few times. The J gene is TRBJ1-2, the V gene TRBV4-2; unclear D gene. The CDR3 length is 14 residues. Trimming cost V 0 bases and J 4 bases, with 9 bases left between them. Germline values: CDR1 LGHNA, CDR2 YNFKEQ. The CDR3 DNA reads TGTGCCAGCAGCCAAGATCTAAACAGCTATGGCTACACCTTC. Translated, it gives CASSQDLNSYGYTF.

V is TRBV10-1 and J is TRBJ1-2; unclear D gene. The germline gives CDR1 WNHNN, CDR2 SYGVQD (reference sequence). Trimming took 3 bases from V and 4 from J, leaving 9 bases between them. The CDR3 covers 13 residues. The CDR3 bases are TGCGCCAGCAGTGAATCCGGATTCTATGGCTACACCTTC. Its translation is CASSESGFYGYTF.

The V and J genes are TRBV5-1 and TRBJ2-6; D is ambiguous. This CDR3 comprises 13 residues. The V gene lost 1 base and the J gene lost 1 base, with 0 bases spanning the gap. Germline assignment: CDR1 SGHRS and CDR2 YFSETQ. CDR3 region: CASSLSGANVLTF. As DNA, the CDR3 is TGCGCCAGCAGCTTGTCTGGGGCCAACGTCCTGACTTTC.

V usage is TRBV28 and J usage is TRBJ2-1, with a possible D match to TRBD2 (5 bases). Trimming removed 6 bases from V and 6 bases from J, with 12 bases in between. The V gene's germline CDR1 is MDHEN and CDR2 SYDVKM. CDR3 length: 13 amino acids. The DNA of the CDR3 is TGTGCCAGCAGGCGGGCGTCGGTCAATGAGCAGTTCTTC. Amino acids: CASRRASVNEQFF.

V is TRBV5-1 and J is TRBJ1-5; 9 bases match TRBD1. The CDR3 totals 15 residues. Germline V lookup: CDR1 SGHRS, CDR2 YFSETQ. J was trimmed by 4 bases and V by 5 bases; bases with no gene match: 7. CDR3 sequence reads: CASRSGTGINQPQHF. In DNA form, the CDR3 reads TGCGCCAGCAGGTCCGGGACAGGGATTAATCAGCCCCAGCATTTT.

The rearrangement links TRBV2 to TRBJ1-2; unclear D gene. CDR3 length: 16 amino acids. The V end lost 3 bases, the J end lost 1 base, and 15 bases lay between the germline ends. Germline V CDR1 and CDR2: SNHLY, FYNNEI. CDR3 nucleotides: TGTGCCAGCAGTGACCCCAAGAGGGCGGATAACTATGGCTACACCTTC. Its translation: CASSDPKRADNYGYTF.